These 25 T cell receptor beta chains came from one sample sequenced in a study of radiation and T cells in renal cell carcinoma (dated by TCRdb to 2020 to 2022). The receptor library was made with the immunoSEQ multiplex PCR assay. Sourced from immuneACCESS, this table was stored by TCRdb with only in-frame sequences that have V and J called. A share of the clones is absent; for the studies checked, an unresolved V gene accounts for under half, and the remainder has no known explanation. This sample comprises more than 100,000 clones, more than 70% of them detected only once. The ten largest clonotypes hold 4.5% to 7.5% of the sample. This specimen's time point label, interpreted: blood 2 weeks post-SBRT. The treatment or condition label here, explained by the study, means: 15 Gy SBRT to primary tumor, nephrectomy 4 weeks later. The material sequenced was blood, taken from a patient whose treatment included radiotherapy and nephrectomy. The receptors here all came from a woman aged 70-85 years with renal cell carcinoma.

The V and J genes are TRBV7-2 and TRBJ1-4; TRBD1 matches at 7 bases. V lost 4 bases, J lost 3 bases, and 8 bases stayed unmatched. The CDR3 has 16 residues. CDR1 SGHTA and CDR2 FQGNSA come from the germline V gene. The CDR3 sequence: CASSSPRQGANEKLFF. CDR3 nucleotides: TGTGCCAGCAGCTCGCCCCGACAGGGAGCTAATGAAAAACTGTTTTTT.

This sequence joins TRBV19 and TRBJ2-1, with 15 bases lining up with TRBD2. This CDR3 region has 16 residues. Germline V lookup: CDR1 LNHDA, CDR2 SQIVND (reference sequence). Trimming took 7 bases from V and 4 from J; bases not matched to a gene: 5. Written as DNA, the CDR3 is TGTGCCAGTAAGCCGGGACTAGCGGGGGGATACAATGAGCAGTTCTTC. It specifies CASKPGLAGGYNEQFF.

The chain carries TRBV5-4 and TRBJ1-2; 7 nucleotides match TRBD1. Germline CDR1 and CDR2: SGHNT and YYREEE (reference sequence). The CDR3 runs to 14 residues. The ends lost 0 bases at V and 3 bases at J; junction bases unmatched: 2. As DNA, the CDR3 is TGTGCCAGCAGCTTGGTACAGGGGTACTATGGCTACACCTTC. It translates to CASSLVQGYYGYTF.

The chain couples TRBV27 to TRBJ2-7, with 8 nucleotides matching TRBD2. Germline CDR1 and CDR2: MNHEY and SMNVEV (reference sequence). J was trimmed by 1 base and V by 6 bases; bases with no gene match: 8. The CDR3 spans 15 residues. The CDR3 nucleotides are TGTGCCAGCAGCCGGAAACTAGCGGAGTCCTACGAGCAGTACTTC. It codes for CASSRKLAESYEQYF.

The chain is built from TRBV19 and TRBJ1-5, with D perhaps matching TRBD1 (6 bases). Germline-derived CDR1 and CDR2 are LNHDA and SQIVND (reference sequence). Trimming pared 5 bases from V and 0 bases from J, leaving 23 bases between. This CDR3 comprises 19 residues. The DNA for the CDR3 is TGTGCCAGTAGTGTCACCACCCCCACAGGGACGAGTAGCAATCAGCCCCAGCATTTT. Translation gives CASSVTTPTGTSSNQPQHF. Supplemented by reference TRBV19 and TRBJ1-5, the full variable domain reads DGGITQSPKYLFRKEGQNVTLSCEQNLNHDAMYWYRQDPGQGLRLIYYSQIVNDFQKGDIAEGYSVSREKKESFPLTVTSAQKNPTAFYLCASSVTTPTGTSSNQPQHFGDGTRLSIL.

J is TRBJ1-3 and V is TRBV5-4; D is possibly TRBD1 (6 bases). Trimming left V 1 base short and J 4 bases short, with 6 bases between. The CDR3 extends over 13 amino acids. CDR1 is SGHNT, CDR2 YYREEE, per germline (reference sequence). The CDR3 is CASSLTGGNTIYF. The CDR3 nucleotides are TGTGCCAGCAGCTTGACAGGGGGAAACACCATATATTTT.

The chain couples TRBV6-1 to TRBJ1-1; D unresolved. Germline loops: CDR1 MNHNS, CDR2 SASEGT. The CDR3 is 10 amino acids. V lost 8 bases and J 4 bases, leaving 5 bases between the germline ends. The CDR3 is CASGRTEAFF. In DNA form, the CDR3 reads TGTGCCAGCGGTCGCACTGAAGCTTTCTTT.

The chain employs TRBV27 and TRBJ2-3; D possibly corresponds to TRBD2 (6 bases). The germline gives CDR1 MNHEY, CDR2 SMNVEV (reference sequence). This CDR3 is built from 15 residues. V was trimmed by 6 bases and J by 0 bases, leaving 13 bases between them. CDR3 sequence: CASSKRVPSTDTQYF. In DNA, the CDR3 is TGTGCCAGCAGCAAGCGGGTCCCAAGCACAGATACGCAGTATTTT.

The CDR3 spells CASSLRRSVYNSPLHF. As DNA, the CDR3 is TGTGCCAGCAGCTTAAGACGGTCCGTCTATAATTCACCCCTCCACTTT. V is TRBV7-2 and J is TRBJ1-6; D is unclear. Trimming stripped 2 bases from V and 3 bases from J, with 11 bases between. Per the germline V gene, CDR1 is SGHTA and CDR2 is FQGNSA. The length of the CDR3 is 16 residues.

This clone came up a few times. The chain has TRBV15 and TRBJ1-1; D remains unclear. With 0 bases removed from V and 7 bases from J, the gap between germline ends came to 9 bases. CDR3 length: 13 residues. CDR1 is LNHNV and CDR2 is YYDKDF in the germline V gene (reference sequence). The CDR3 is CATSRDRQFEAFF. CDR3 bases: TGTGCCACCAGCAGAGATCGCCAGTTTGAAGCTTTCTTT. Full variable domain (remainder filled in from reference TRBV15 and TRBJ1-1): DAMVIQNPRYQVTQFGKPVTLSCSQTLNHNVMYWYQQKSSQAPKLLFHYYDKDFNNEADTPDNFQSRRPNTSFCFLDIRSPGLGDTAMYLCATSRDRQFEAFFGQGTRLTVV.

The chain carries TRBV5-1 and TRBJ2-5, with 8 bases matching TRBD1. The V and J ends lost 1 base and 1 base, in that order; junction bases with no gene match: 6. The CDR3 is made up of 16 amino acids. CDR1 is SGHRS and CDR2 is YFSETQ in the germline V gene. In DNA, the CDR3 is TGCGCCAGCAGCTTGCAGGGGGCATCTGCCCAAGAGACCCAGTACTTC. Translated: CASSLQGASAQETQYF.

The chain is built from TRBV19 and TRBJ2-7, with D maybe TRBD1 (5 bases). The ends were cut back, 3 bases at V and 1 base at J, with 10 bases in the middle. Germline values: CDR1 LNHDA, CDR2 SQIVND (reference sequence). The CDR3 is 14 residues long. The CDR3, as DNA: TGTGCCAGTAGTATTACCGACAGATCCTACGAGCAGTACTTC. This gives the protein CASSITDRSYEQYF.

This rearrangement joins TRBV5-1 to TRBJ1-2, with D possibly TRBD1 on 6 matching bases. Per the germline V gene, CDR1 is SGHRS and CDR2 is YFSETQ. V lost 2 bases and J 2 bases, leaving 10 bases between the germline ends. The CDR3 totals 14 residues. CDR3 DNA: TGCGCCAGCAGCTTAATGACAGGAAACTATGGCTACACCTTC. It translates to CASSLMTGNYGYTF. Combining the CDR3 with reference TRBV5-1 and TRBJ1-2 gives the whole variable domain KAGVTQTPRYLIKTRGQQVTLSCSPISGHRSVSWYQQTPGQGLQFLFEYFSETQRNKGNFPGRFSGRQFSNSRSEMNVSTLELGDSALYLCASSLMTGNYGYTFGSGTRLTVV.

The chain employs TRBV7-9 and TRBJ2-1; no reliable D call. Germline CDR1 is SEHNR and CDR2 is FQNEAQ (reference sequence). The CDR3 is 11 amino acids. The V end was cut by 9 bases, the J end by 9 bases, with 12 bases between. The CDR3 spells CASQDGGEQFF. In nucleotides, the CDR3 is TGTGCCAGTCAGGACGGCGGTGAGCAGTTCTTC.

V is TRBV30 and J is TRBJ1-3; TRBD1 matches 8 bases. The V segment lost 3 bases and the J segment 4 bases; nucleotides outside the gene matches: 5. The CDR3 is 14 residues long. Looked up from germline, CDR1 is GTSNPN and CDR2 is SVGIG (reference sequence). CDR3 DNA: TGTGCCTGGAGAGAACAGGGGGGCGGAAACACCATATATTTT. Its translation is CAWREQGGGNTIYF.

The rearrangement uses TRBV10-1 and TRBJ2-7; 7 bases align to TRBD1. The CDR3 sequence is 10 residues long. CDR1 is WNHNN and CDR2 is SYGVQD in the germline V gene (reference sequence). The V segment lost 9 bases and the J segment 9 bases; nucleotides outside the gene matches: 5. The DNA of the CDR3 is TGCGCCAGATCAGGGGGTCTGCAGTACTTC. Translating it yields CARSGGLQYF.

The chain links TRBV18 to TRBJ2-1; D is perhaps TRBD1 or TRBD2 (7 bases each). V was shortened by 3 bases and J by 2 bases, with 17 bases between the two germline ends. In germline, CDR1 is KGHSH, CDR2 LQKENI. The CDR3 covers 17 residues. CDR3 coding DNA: TGTGCCAGCTCACCGCCTCAGGGGGGGGCTACCTACAATGAGCAGTTCTTC. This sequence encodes CASSPPQGGATYNEQFF.

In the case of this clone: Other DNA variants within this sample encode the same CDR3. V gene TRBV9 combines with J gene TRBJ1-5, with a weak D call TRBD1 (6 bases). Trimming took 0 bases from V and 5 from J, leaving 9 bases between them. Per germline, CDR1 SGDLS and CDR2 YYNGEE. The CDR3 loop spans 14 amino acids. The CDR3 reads CASSVGQVDQPQHF. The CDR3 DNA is TGTGCCAGCAGCGTAGGACAGGTCGATCAGCCCCAGCATTTT. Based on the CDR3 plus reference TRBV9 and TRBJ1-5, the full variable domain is DSGVTQTPKHLITATGQRVTLRCSPRSGDLSVYWYQQSLDQGLQFLIQYYNGEERAKGNILERFSAQQFPDLHSELNLSSLELGDSALYFCASSVGQVDQPQHFGDGTRLSIL.

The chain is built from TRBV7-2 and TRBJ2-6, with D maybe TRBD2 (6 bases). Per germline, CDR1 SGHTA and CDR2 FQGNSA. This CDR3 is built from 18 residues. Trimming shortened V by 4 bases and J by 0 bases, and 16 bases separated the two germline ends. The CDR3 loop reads CASSSIRDFSSGANVLTF. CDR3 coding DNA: TGTGCCAGCAGCTCCATTCGGGACTTTTCCTCTGGGGCCAACGTCCTGACTTTC.

The CDR3 loop reads CASSESVAGNQPQHF. CDR3 bases: TGCGCCAGCAGTGAGTCTGTGGCAGGCAATCAGCCCCAGCATTTT. The J gene is TRBJ1-5, the V gene TRBV10-2; D not certain. This CDR3 region has 15 residues. V was clipped by 0 bases and J by 2 bases, with 8 bases between them. Germline CDR1 and CDR2: WSHSY and SAAADI.

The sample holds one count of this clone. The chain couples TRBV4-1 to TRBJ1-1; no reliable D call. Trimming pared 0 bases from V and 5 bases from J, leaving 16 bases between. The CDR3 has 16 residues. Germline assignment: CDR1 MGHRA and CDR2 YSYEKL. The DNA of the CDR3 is TGCGCCAGCAGCCAAGAAATAGTTGGCGTGGGGACTGAAGCTTTCTTT. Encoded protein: CASSQEIVGVGTEAFF.

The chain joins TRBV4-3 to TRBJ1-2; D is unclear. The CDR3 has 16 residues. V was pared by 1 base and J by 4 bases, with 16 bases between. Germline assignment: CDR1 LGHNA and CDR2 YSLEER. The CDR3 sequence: CASSQVAQVPFYGYTF. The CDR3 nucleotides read TGCGCCAGCAGCCAAGTGGCGCAGGTCCCTTTCTATGGCTACACCTTC.

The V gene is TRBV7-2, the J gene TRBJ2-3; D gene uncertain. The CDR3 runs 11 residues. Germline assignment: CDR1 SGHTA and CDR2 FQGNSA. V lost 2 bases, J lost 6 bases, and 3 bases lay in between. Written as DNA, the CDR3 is TGTGCCAGCAGCTTAATTGATACGCAGTATTTT. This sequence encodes CASSLIDTQYF.

CDR3 coding DNA: TGCGCCAGCAGCCAAGGTGCTAGCGTTCGCACAGATACGCAGTATTTT. It translates to CASSQGASVRTDTQYF. This sequence joins TRBV4-3 and TRBJ2-3; D perhaps matches TRBD2 (6 bases). The germline CDR1 and CDR2 sequences are LGHNA and YSLEER. With 1 base removed from V and 1 base from J, the gap between germline ends came to 12 bases. This CDR3 is built from 16 residues.

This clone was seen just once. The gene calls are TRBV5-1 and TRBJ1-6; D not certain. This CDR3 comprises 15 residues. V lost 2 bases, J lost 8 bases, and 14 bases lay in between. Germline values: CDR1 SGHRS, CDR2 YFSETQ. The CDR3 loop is CASSLTGERDSPLHF. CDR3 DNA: TGCGCCAGCAGCTTAACCGGGGAAAGAGATTCACCCCTCCACTTT.